This T cell receptor beta chain was obtained from a study of CD8+CD57+ T cells in acquired aplastic anemia. Germline V CDR1 and CDR2: SGDLS, YYNGEE. The ends were cut back, 0 bases at V and 7 bases at J, with 13 bases in the middle. This CDR3 contains 14 residues. Genomic DNA acted as the template from which TCR beta VDJ combination and CDR3 sequence profiling were carried out. TCRdb re-derived calls from the reads in MiXCR, one entry per CDR3 protein. Counted here are approximately 470,000 distinct CDR3 sequences, around 30% occurring once; the ten biggest clones make up less than 0.85%. Before being chosen for sequencing, patients had shown CD8+CD57+ cell expansion by flow cytometry. Each patient had severe acquired aplastic anemia. Patient blood was sampled before any therapy had been received. This clonotype was picked up a small number of times.

The sample consisted of sorted CD4+, CD8+, or CD8+CD57+ T cells (not recorded which) from PBMCs. This chain uses TRBV9 with TRBJ1-1, with D unresolved. This TCR was recovered from a human donor with aplastic anemia. CDR3 sequence reads: CASSVDGRLGEAFF. The CDR3 coding sequence is TGTGCCAGCAGCGTAGACGGGAGATTGGGTGAAGCTTTCTTT.